Described below is a single T cell receptor (beta chain) sequence and its context. Its antigen is not known. The data are from a study of blood T cells in healthy people across ages. The study drew donors from healthy Caucasian individuals in Russia aged roughly 6 to 90. Each sample used at least 6.5 million PBMCs. Between the trimmed V and J ends, which lost 6 bases and 4 bases, there was a span of 18 bases. CDR1 is MDHEN and CDR2 is SYDVKM in the germline V gene. This CDR3 spans 15 amino acids. A J-beta primer mix and a sample-barcoded 5' primer were used in a second PCR of about 6 to 12 cycles. TCRdb ran MiXCR on the 5' RACE reads and lists one entry per CDR3 protein. Of hundreds of thousands of distinct CDR3 sequences in the sample, around 43% are singletons; the top ten hold approximately 31%. General study points: Across the age range, TCR beta diversity per million T cells fell in a roughly linear way. Shifts in expanded clonotypes may have been confounded by donor CMV status, which was unknown.

The source material was blood. This receptor was identified in a man older than 75 in good health. This sequence joins TRBV28 and TRBJ1-2; no firm D call. The CDR3 loop is CASSSAGSGGYGYTF. The CDR3 DNA is TGTGCCAGCAGCTCGGCGGGGTCGGGAGGCTATGGCTACACCTTC.